These T cell receptor beta chains were read from a single sample in a study of OX40 agonist ivuxolimab in advanced cancers. The table came from immunoSEQ multiplex PCR; TCRdb's copy has only in-frame clones and leaves some out. The table shows fewer than 40,000 clones, with 70% to 80% occurring only once. Here the sequenced sample was CD4+ or CD8+ T cells sorted from blood, taken in a trial of the OX40 agonist ivuxolimab. The origin of the receptors is an adult with an advanced solid tumor such as melanoma, head and neck, liver or kidney cancer. Each CDR3 is given with its conserved first and last residue. D genes are given only for firm matches. Not every row has a clone size; where given, it reads once, few, many or a size class.

abundance: .
d_gene: .
v_gene: TRBV9
j_gene: TRBJ2-5
CDR3aa: CASSAQGRKGGTQYF
CDR3nt: TGTGCCAGCAGCGCACAGGGGCGAAAGGGAGGGACCCAGTACTTC

abundance: .
d_gene: .
v_gene: TRBV6-1
j_gene: TRBJ1-1
CDR3aa: CASSEARRAGMNTEAFF
CDR3nt: TGTGCCAGCAGTGAAGCTAGGAGGGCGGGCATGAACACTGAAGCTTTCTTT

abundance: few
d_gene: .
v_gene: TRBV6-5
j_gene: TRBJ1-5
CDR3aa: CARPNQPQHF
CDR3nt: TGTGCCAGGCCAAATCAGCCCCAGCATTTT

abundance: .
d_gene: TRBD2
v_gene: TRBV10-1
j_gene: TRBJ2-5
CDR3aa: CASSTGLAETQYF
CDR3nt: TGCGCCAGCAGTACGGGACTAGCTGAGACCCAGTACTTC

abundance: .
d_gene: TRBD1
v_gene: TRBV28
j_gene: TRBJ2-7
CDR3aa: CASSLRRGIHEQYF
CDR3nt: TGTGCCAGCAGTTTACGCAGGGGGATCCACGAGCAGTACTTC

abundance: .
d_gene: .
v_gene: TRBV18
j_gene: TRBJ1-1
CDR3aa: CASSPEGWGTGTEAFF
CDR3nt: TGTGCCAGCTCACCAGAGGGTTGGGGTACGGGCACTGAAGCTTTCTTT

abundance: .
d_gene: TRBD1
v_gene: TRBV6-6
j_gene: TRBJ1-5
CDR3aa: CASSLGQIKDQHF
CDR3nt: TGTGCCAGCAGTTTGGGACAGATCAAGGACCAGCATTTT

abundance: few
d_gene: .
v_gene: TRBV19
j_gene: TRBJ1-6
CDR3aa: CASSISNSPLHF
CDR3nt: TGTGCCAGTAGTATTTCTAATTCACCCCTCCACTTT

abundance: .
d_gene: .
v_gene: TRBV18
j_gene: TRBJ1-6
CDR3aa: CASSSSQGSNNSPLHF
CDR3nt: TGTGCCAGCTCATCATCGCAGGGGAGTAATAATTCACCCCTCCACTTT

abundance: .
d_gene: TRBD2
v_gene: TRBV19
j_gene: TRBJ2-6
CDR3aa: CASSFRGGVITGANVLTF
CDR3nt: TGTGCCAGTAGTTTCCGGGGGGGCGTGATTACTGGGGCCAACGTCCTGACTTTC

abundance: many
d_gene: TRBD1
v_gene: TRBV7-2
j_gene: TRBJ1-6
CDR3aa: CASSLGRGFAPLHF
CDR3nt: TGTGCCAGCAGCTTAGGCAGGGGGTTTGCACCCCTCCACTTT

abundance: once
d_gene: TRBD2
v_gene: TRBV5-6
j_gene: TRBJ2-2
CDR3aa: CASSLEAGRATGELFF
CDR3nt: TGTGCCAGCAGCTTGGAAGCGGGACGTGCCACCGGGGAGCTGTTTTTT

abundance: .
d_gene: .
v_gene: TRBV4-2
j_gene: TRBJ2-1
CDR3aa: CASSQLDRFYNEQFF
CDR3nt: TGTGCCAGCAGCCAACTCGACAGATTCTACAATGAGCAGTTCTTC

abundance: once
d_gene: .
v_gene: TRBV5-4
j_gene: TRBJ2-3
CDR3aa: CASSLETDTQYF
CDR3nt: TGTGCCAGCAGCTTAGAGACGGATACGCAGTATTTT

abundance: once
d_gene: TRBD1
v_gene: TRBV6-5
j_gene: TRBJ1-6
CDR3aa: CASSFPGTDRVPLHF
CDR3nt: TGTGCCAGCAGTTTCCCCGGCACAGACAGGGTACCCCTCCACTTT

abundance: .
d_gene: .
v_gene: TRBV6-6
j_gene: TRBJ1-1
CDR3aa: CASSRHVNTEAFF
CDR3nt: TGTGCCAGCAGCAGACACGTGAACACTGAAGCTTTCTTT

abundance: .
d_gene: .
v_gene: TRBV2
j_gene: TRBJ2-2
CDR3aa: CATGQMDGELFF
CDR3nt: TGTGCCACCGGACAAATGGATGGGGAGCTGTTTTTT

abundance: .
d_gene: .
v_gene: TRBV7-9
j_gene: TRBJ2-3
CDR3aa: CASSLEVFPSTDTQYF
CDR3nt: TGTGCCAGCAGCTTAGAGGTATTCCCTAGCACAGATACGCAGTATTTT

abundance: .
d_gene: .
v_gene: TRBV6-1
j_gene: TRBJ2-7
CDR3aa: CASSAGTYEQYF
CDR3nt: TGTGCCAGCAGCGCGGGGACCTACGAGCAGTACTTC

abundance: .
d_gene: .
v_gene: TRBV5-5
j_gene: TRBJ1-2
CDR3aa: CASSIETAGYTF
CDR3nt: TGTGCCAGCAGCATTGAGACAGCTGGCTACACCTTC

abundance: .
d_gene: .
v_gene: TRBV15
j_gene: TRBJ2-6
CDR3aa: CATSRDRAVGANVLTF
CDR3nt: TGTGCCACCAGCAGAGATCGCGCGGTCGGGGCCAACGTCCTGACTTTC

abundance: .
d_gene: .
v_gene: TRBV7-2
j_gene: TRBJ2-1
CDR3aa: CASSLAGVYNEQFF
CDR3nt: TGTGCCAGCAGCTTAGCGGGGGTTTACAATGAGCAGTTCTTC

abundance: .
d_gene: .
v_gene: TRBV6-1
j_gene: TRBJ1-5
CDR3aa: CASTKEGDQPQHF
CDR3nt: TGTGCCAGCACAAAAGAGGGGGATCAGCCCCAGCATTTT

abundance: few
d_gene: TRBD1
v_gene: TRBV13
j_gene: TRBJ2-5
CDR3aa: CASSLWTGGEETQYF
CDR3nt: TGTGCCAGCAGCTTATGGACAGGGGGTGAAGAGACCCAGTACTTC

abundance: once
d_gene: TRBD1
v_gene: TRBV5-1
j_gene: TRBJ2-5
CDR3aa: CASSLSLSRGQETQYF
CDR3nt: TGCGCCAGCAGCTTGAGCCTCTCCAGGGGGCAAGAGACCCAGTACTTC

abundance: medium-sized
d_gene: .
v_gene: TRBV7-9
j_gene: TRBJ2-7
CDR3aa: CASSLRYEQYF
CDR3nt: TGTGCCAGCAGCCTTAGATACGAGCAGTACTTC

abundance: once
d_gene: TRBD2
v_gene: TRBV30
j_gene: TRBJ2-3
CDR3aa: CAWMRGLSGGASPDTQYF
CDR3nt: TGTGCCTGGATGAGAGGGCTAAGCGGGGGGGCCTCGCCAGATACGCAGTATTTT

abundance: few
d_gene: .
v_gene: TRBV12-5
j_gene: TRBJ2-2
CDR3aa: CASGSGANTGELFF
CDR3nt: TGTGCTAGTGGTTCAGGGGCGAACACCGGGGAGCTGTTTTTT

abundance: .
d_gene: .
v_gene: TRBV5-1
j_gene: TRBJ1-1
CDR3aa: CASSLAGPNTEAFF
CDR3nt: TGCGCCAGCAGCTTGGCAGGACCCAACACTGAAGCTTTCTTT

abundance: once
d_gene: .
v_gene: TRBV12-2
j_gene: TRBJ2-5
CDR3aa: CASRLASLAGQETQETQYF
CDR3nt: TGTGCAAGTCGCTTAGCGTCCTTAGCGGGGCAAGAAACTCAAGAGACCCAGTACTTC

abundance: .
d_gene: .
v_gene: TRBV6-5
j_gene: TRBJ1-1
CDR3aa: CASSEGGLNTEAFF
CDR3nt: TGTGCCAGCAGTGAGGGAGGGCTGAACACTGAAGCTTTCTTT

abundance: many
d_gene: .
v_gene: TRBV18
j_gene: TRBJ1-1
CDR3aa: CASSPGGLGEAFF
CDR3nt: TGTGCCAGCTCACCGGGGGGGCTAGGCGAAGCTTTCTTT

abundance: once
d_gene: TRBD1
v_gene: TRBV5-1
j_gene: TRBJ2-3
CDR3aa: CASSRTGKKSTDTQYF
CDR3nt: TGCGCCAGCAGCCGGACAGGGAAGAAGAGCACAGATACGCAGTATTTT

abundance: .
d_gene: .
v_gene: TRBV20-1
j_gene: TRBJ1-1
CDR3aa: CSAARGERAFF
CDR3nt: TGCAGTGCTGCTAGAGGGGAGAGAGCTTTCTTT

abundance: .
d_gene: .
v_gene: TRBV29-1
j_gene: TRBJ1-5
CDR3aa: CSVVSGNSNQPQHF
CDR3nt: TGCAGCGTTGTTTCCGGTAATAGCAATCAGCCCCAGCATTTT

abundance: .
d_gene: .
v_gene: TRBV5-1
j_gene: TRBJ1-1
CDR3aa: CASSRSLPANTEAFF
CDR3nt: TGCGCCAGCAGTCGATCCCTACCCGCGAACACTGAAGCTTTCTTT

abundance: .
d_gene: .
v_gene: TRBV28
j_gene: TRBJ1-5
CDR3aa: CASTQIGEGQPQHF
CDR3nt: TGTGCCAGCACCCAAATAGGGGAGGGCCAGCCCCAGCATTTT

abundance: few
d_gene: TRBD2
v_gene: TRBV11-2
j_gene: TRBJ2-5
CDR3aa: CASSLAGGASGRETQYF
CDR3nt: TGTGCCAGCAGCTTAGCGGGGGGGGCTAGCGGGCGCGAGACCCAGTACTTC

abundance: .
d_gene: TRBD1
v_gene: TRBV6-5
j_gene: TRBJ1-2
CDR3aa: CASSFYRGNYGYTF
CDR3nt: TGTGCCAGCAGTTTCTACAGGGGCAACTATGGCTACACCTTC

abundance: many
d_gene: .
v_gene: TRBV14
j_gene: TRBJ2-3
CDR3aa: CASSLQLASTDTQYF
CDR3nt: TGTGCCAGCAGCCTACAGCTAGCTAGCACAGATACGCAGTATTTT

abundance: .
d_gene: TRBD2
v_gene: TRBV9
j_gene: TRBJ2-2
CDR3aa: CASSAAGLAVTGELFF
CDR3nt: TGTGCCAGCAGCGCCGCGGGACTAGCGGTCACCGGGGAGCTGTTTTTT

abundance: .
d_gene: .
v_gene: TRBV4-1
j_gene: TRBJ2-1
CDR3aa: CASSQVVAYNEQFF
CDR3nt: TGCGCCAGCAGCCAAGTTGTCGCCTACAATGAGCAGTTCTTC

abundance: .
d_gene: .
v_gene: TRBV19
j_gene: TRBJ1-4
CDR3aa: CASSFGTGLSEKLFF
CDR3nt: TGTGCCAGTAGTTTTGGGACTGGATTGAGTGAAAAACTGTTTTTT

abundance: few
d_gene: TRBD1
v_gene: TRBV27
j_gene: TRBJ1-2
CDR3aa: CASSWRGRYNYGYTF
CDR3nt: TGTGCCAGCAGTTGGAGGGGGCGATATAACTATGGCTACACCTTC

abundance: .
d_gene: .
v_gene: TRBV10-2
j_gene: TRBJ2-4
CDR3aa: CASSESGGLQYF
CDR3nt: TGCGCCAGCAGTGAGTCTGGGGGTTTACAGTACTTC

abundance: .
d_gene: TRBD1
v_gene: TRBV6-6
j_gene: TRBJ1-1
CDR3aa: CASSWGQLNTEAFF
CDR3nt: TGTGCCAGCAGTTGGGGACAGCTAAACACTGAAGCTTTCTTT

abundance: .
d_gene: .
v_gene: TRBV9
j_gene: TRBJ2-5
CDR3aa: CASSPSIGLELEETQYF
CDR3nt: TGTGCCAGCAGCCCCAGTATAGGGCTAGAGCTTGAGGAGACCCAGTACTTC

abundance: few
d_gene: .
v_gene: TRBV9
j_gene: TRBJ1-5
CDR3aa: CASSVDTGGNQPQHF
CDR3nt: TGTGCCAGCAGCGTAGACACGGGGGGCAATCAGCCCCAGCATTTT

abundance: .
d_gene: .
v_gene: TRBV5-6
j_gene: TRBJ1-1
CDR3aa: CASSLVVTEAFF
CDR3nt: TGTGCCAGCAGCTTAGTGGTCACTGAAGCTTTCTTT

abundance: .
d_gene: .
v_gene: TRBV4-2
j_gene: TRBJ1-6
CDR3aa: CASSQEDTNNSPLHF
CDR3nt: TGTGCCAGCAGCCAAGAAGATACTAATAATTCACCCCTCCACTTT

abundance: .
d_gene: .
v_gene: TRBV6-1
j_gene: TRBJ1-6
CDR3aa: CASKGQYNSPLHF
CDR3nt: TGTGCCAGCAAAGGGCAATATAATTCACCCCTCCACTTT

abundance: .
d_gene: .
v_gene: TRBV13
j_gene: TRBJ1-1
CDR3aa: CASSLGGGAFF
CDR3nt: TGTGCCAGCAGCTTAGGGGGTGGTGCTTTCTTT